This T cell receptor (beta chain) was found in a study of control samples from healthy donors and cancer patients (dated by TCRdb to the early 2020s). CDR1 and CDR2 (SGHDT, YYEEEE) derive from the germline V gene. The cysteine opens and the phenylalanine closes a CDR3 of 17 amino acids. Only CDR3 DNA remains: 51 bases, in frame from the first base. V is cut by 3 bases and J by 1 base, and the space between the germline ends is 19 bases. Libraries were made using the immunoSEQ multiplex PCR assay. Not all clones reach the TCRdb copy of this immuneACCESS table, which keeps in-frame sequences only. Checked studies attribute under half of the gap to unresolved V genes and leave the rest unexplained. For this sample the table gives 100,000 to 150,000 clones, of which 85% to 95% were detected only once. The top ten constitute approximately 0.58% of the sample. Notes on this clone: Its cognate antigen has yet to be identified. No much larger clone is present one base from it, and per-base qualities are unavailable.

The chain uses TRBV5-6 and TRBJ1-1; the D gene is not confidently resolved. Sample: PBMCs. This receptor was identified in a man older than 75 with head and neck cancer. The sequence in DNA is TGTGCCAGCAGCTCTATAAGGTCCGGCTTTGCGAACACTGAAGCTTTCTTT. Its product reads: CASSSIRSGFANTEAFF.